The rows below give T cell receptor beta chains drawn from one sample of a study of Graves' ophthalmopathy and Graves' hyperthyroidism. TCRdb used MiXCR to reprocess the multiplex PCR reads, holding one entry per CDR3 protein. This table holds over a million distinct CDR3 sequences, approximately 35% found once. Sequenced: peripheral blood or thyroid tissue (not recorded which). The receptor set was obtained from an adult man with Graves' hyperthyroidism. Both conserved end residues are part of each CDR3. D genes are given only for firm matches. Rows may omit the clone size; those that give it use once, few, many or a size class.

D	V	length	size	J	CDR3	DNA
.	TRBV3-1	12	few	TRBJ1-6	CASSQEPSPLHF	TGTGCCAGCAGCCAAGAACCTTCACCCCTCCACTTT
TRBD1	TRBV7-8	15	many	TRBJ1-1	CASSPSGQGNTEAFF	TGTGCCAGCAGCCCCTCAGGACAGGGTAACACTGAAGCTTTCTTT
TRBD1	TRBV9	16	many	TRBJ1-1	CASSVGDRAGVTEAFF	TGTGCCAGCAGCGTAGGGGACAGGGCTGGGGTGACTGAAGCTTTCTTT
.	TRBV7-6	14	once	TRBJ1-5	CASSLAWNDQPQHF	TGTGCCAGCAGCTTAGCCTGGAACGATCAGCCCCAGCATTTT
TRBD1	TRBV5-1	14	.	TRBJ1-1	CASYSLTGGTEAFF	TGCGCCAGTTACTCCCTGACAGGGGGCACTGAAGCTTTCTTT
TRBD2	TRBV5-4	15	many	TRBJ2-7	CASSSEGLADYEQYF	TGTGCCAGCAGCTCGGAGGGACTAGCAGACTACGAGCAGTACTTC
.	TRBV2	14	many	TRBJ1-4	CASSEQGLSEKLFF	TGTGCCAGCAGTGAGCAGGGACTGAGTGAAAAACTGTTTTTT
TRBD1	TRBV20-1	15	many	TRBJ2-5	CSARSGQGAWETQYF	TGCAGTGCTAGAAGCGGACAGGGGGCTTGGGAGACCCAGTACTTC
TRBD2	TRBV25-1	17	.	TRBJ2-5	CASSEFPGREVQETQYF	TGTGCCAGCAGTGAATTCCCGGGGCGGGAGGTCCAAGAGACCCAGTACTTC
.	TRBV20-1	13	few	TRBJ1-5	CSSSSGVNQPQHF	TGCAGTTCCAGCTCAGGGGTCAATCAGCCCCAGCATTTT
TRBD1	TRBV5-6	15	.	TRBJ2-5	CASSLRDSTRSTQYF	TGTGCCAGCAGCCTGAGGGACAGCACAAGATCGACCCAGTACTTC
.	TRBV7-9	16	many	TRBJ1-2	CASSLGQPPGNYGYTF	TGTGCCAGCAGCTTAGGACAGCCCCCAGGCAACTATGGCTACACCTTC
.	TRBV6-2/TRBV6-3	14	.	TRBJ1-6	CASSYPGDNSPLHF	TGTGCCAGCAGTTATCCGGGGGATAATTCACCCCTCCACTTT
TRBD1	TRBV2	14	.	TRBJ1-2	CASSERDRGYGYTF	TGTGCCAGCAGTGAAAGGGACAGGGGCTATGGCTACACCTTC
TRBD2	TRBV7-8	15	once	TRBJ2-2	CASSQSGADTGELFF	TGTGCCAGCAGTCAGAGCGGGGCGGACACCGGGGAGCTGTTTTTT
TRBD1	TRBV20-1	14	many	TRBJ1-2	CSARQDRGHYGYTF	TGCAGTGCCCGCCAGGACAGGGGTCACTATGGCTACACCTTC
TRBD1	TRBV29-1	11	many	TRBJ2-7	CSARGGYEQHF	TGCAGCGCCCGAGGGGGCTACGAGCAGCACTTC
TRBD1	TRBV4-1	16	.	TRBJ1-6	CASSQGTGGKGSPLHF	TGCGCCAGCAGCCAAGGGACAGGGGGCAAGGGTTCACCCCTCCACTTT
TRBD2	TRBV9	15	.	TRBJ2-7	CASSVGGGHLREQYF	TGTGCCAGCAGCGTTGGGGGAGGGCATCTCCGCGAGCAGTACTTC
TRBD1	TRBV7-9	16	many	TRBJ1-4	CASSETRDSRNEKLFF	TGTGCCAGCAGCGAGACCCGGGACAGTAGGAATGAAAAACTGTTTTTT
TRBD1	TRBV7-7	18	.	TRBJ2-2	CASSSDAWAGGAAGELFF	TGTGCCAGCAGCTCCGATGCGTGGGCAGGGGGCGCGGCCGGGGAGCTGTTTTTT
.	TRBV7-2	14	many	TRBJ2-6	CASSFKAGANVLTF	TGTGCCAGCAGCTTTAAGGCTGGGGCCAACGTCCTGACTTTC
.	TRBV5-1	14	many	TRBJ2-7	CASRTGDLSYEQYF	TGCGCCAGCCGAACGGGGGACCTCTCCTACGAGCAGTACTTC
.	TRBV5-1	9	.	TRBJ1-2	CAISARYTF	TGTGCCATCAGCGCCCGCTACACCTTC
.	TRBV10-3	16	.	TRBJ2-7	CAISELQGRYRYEQYF	TGTGCCATCAGTGAGTTACAGGGCCGGTACCGCTACGAGCAGTACTTC
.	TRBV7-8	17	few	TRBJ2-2	CASSLGSILANTGELFF	TGTGCCAGCAGCTTAGGCAGCATACTCGCGAACACCGGGGAGCTGTTTTTT
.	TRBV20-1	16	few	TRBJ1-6	CSVAWGVGSYNSPLHF	TGCAGTGTCGCATGGGGGGTAGGCTCCTATAATTCACCCCTCCACTTT
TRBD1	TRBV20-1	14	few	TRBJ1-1	CSAIGTVPNTEAFF	TGCAGTGCTATTGGGACAGTCCCCAACACTGAAGCTTTCTTT
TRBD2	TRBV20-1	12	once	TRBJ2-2	CSARRLAGEGFF	TGCAGTGCAAGAAGGCTAGCGGGAGAGGGGTTTTTT
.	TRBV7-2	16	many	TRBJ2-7	CASSFLGSGSSYEQYF	TGTGCCAGCAGCTTCCTAGGTTCCGGTAGCTCCTACGAGCAGTACTTC
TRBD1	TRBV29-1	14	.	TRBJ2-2	CSVAVQGETGELFF	TGCAGCGTAGCTGTACAGGGGGAGACCGGGGAGCTGTTTTTT
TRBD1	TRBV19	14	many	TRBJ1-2	CASSTRRTGDGYTF	TGTGCCAGTAGTACCCGGCGGACAGGGGACGGCTACACCTTC
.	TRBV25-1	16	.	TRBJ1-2	CASSPIDTVANYGYTF	TGTGCCAGCTCACCAATAGATACAGTAGCTAACTATGGCTACACCTTC
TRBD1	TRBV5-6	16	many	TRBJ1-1	CASSPARDRGEAEAFF	TGTGCCAGCAGCCCAGCCCGGGACAGGGGGGAGGCTGAAGCTTTCTTT
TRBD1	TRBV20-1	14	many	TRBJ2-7	CSVTSDRSSYEQYF	TGCAGTGTCACGTCGGACAGGAGCTCCTACGAGCAGTACTTC
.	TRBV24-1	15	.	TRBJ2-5	CATMDFPRGEETQYF	TGTGCCACCATGGACTTTCCTCGCGGGGAAGAGACCCAGTACTTC
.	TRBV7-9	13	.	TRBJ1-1	CASSMDSLQSAFF	TGTGCCAGCAGCATGGACAGTCTACAATCAGCTTTCTTT
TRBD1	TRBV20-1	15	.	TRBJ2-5	CSARQPGTAQETQYF	TGCAGTGCACGCCAACCAGGGACAGCCCAAGAGACCCAGTACTTC
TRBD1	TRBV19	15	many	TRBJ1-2	CASSITDRGDYGYTF	TGTGCCAGTAGTATAACGGACAGGGGAGACTATGGCTACACCTTC
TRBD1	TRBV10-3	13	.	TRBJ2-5	CAIKSGGLETQYF	TGTGCCATCAAATCAGGGGGCCTGGAGACCCAGTACTTC
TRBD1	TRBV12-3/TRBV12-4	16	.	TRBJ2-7	CASSSIQGALFYEQYF	TGTGCCAGCAGTTCAATCCAGGGGGCGCTTTTCTACGAGCAGTACTTC
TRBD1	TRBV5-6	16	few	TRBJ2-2	CASSFMGTGGHGELFF	TGTGCCAGCAGCTTCATGGGGACAGGGGGTCACGGGGAGCTGTTTTTT
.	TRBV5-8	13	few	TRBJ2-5	CASSPLGAQTQYF	TGTGCCAGCAGCCCCCTAGGGGCCCAGACCCAGTACTTC
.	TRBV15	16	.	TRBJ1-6	CATSGDRRGGNSPLHF	TGTGCCACCAGCGGAGATCGCAGGGGAGGGAATTCGCCCCTCCACTTT
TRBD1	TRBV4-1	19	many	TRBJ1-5	CASSQERTTGGDSNQPQHF	TGCGCCAGCAGCCAAGAGAGGACCACAGGGGGCGATAGCAATCAGCCCCAGCATTTT
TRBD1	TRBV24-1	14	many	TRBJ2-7	CATSEAGTGDKQYF	TGTGCCACCAGTGAGGCCGGGACAGGGGACAAGCAGTACTTC
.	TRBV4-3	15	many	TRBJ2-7	CASSQGGKGIHEQYF	TGCGCCAGCAGCCAAGGTGGTAAAGGGATCCACGAGCAGTACTTC
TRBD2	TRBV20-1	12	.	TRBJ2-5	CSATLRRESPFF	TGCAGTGCCACTTTGCGGCGGGAGTCCCCTTTTTTC
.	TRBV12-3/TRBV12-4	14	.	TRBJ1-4	CASSQGGFNEKLFF	TGTGCCAGCAGCCAAGGGGGATTTAATGAAAAACTGTTTTTT
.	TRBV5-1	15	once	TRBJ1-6	CASTLSGRGNSPLHF	TGCGCCAGCACCTTAAGTGGCAGGGGCAATTCACCCCTCCACTTT
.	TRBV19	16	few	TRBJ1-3	CASSISAGNPGNTIYF	TGTGCCAGTAGTATCTCTGCGGGGAATCCTGGAAACACCATATATTTT
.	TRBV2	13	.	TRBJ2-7	CASSLNPQDEQYF	TGTGCCAGCAGTTTAAATCCACAGGACGAGCAGTACTTC